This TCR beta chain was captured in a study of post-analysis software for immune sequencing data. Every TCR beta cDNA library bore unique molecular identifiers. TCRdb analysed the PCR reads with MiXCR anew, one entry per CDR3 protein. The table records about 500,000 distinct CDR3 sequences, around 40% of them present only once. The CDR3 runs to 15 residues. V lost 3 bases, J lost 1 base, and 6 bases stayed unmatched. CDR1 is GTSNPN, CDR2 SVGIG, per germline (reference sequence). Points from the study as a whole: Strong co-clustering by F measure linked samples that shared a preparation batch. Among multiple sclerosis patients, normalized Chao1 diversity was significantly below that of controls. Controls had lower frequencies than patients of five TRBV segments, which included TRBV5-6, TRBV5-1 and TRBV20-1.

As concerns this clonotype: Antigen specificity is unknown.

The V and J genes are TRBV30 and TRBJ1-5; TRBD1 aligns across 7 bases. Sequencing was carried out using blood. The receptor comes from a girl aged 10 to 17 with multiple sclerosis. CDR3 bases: TGTGCCTGGAGGAAGCCAGGGGGAAGCAATCAGCCCCAGCATTTT. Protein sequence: CAWRKPGGSNQPQHF.